This T cell receptor beta chain was documented in a study of Ad26.COV2.S vaccination and SARS-CoV-2 variants. Overall study context: Ad26.COV2.S shots went into the muscle once or twice, 56 days apart.

Regarding the study as a whole: Recipients of vaccine and of placebo showed similar breadth of their non-spike TCR repertoires.

TCRdb's table, derived via immunoSEQ multiplex PCR, lists solely in-frame clones and lacks some. The table records around 350,000 clones, 80% to 90% of them present only once. CDR1 is SQVTM, CDR2 ANQGSEA, per germline. This CDR3 is built from 13 residues. The trim removed 5 bases at V and 7 bases at J, leaving 8 bases unmatched. Comment on this clone: The target antigen is unknown.

Treatment in this sample: roughly 19 received Ad26.COV2.S at low or high dose, single or two shots; five or six received placebo; per-sample allocation not given. Specimen acquisition occurred on day 63 following the initial vaccine or placebo injection. Sequenced material: peripheral blood, taken in a trial of Ad26.COV2.S vaccine versus placebo. The gene calls are TRBV29-1 and TRBJ2-5; 9 nucleotides match TRBD2. The clonotype comes from a person between 18 and 60 years old who received the Ad26.COV2.S COVID-19 vaccine or a placebo. The CDR3 DNA sequence: TGCAGCGTTTGGCGGGGGGGGCAGGTGACCCAGTACTTC. Translated, it gives CSVWRGGQVTQYF.